This passage covers 6 T cell receptor beta chains from one sample sequenced in a study of long-term antiretroviral therapy in people with HIV. Researchers ran immunoSEQ v3.0 at survey level. Generated by immunoSEQ multiplex PCR, the TCRdb table keeps only in-frame clones and is missing some. This table has 30,000 or so clones, approximately 85% appearing once. Sample: unsorted PBMCs, taken 0.8 years before starting antiretroviral therapy. These receptors came from a man aged 18 to 29 with HIV.

The rearrangement links TRBV18 to TRBJ2-5; 14 bases are shared with TRBD2. Germline V lookup: CDR1 KGHSH, CDR2 LQKENI. V was clipped by 4 bases and J by 3 bases; unmatched bases: 4. The CDR3 runs 16 residues. CDR3 sequence (DNA): TGTGCCAGCTCACTGCAGACTAGCGGGGGGGAAGAGACCCAGTACTTC. It specifies CASSLQTSGGEETQYF.

The rearrangement joins TRBV5-1 to TRBJ2-3; 13 bases map to TRBD2. Trimming at V came to 4 bases and at J to 2 bases, leaving 13 bases not matched to a gene. Per the germline V gene, CDR1 is SGHRS and CDR2 is YFSETQ. The CDR3 is 19 residues long. CDR3 sequence: CASSTGLAGAAYATDTQYF. The CDR3 DNA reads as TGCGCCAGCAGCACCGGACTAGCGGGGGCCGCTTACGCCACAGATACGCAGTATTTT.

The chain employs TRBV6-6 and TRBJ1-2, with a possible D match to TRBD1 (5 bases). This CDR3 is built from 15 residues. The V gene's germline CDR1 is MNHNY and CDR2 SVGAGI (reference sequence). V was trimmed by 2 bases and J by 5 bases, leaving 15 bases between them. The chain's CDR3 is CASSYAGELGYGYTF. Here the CDR3 DNA reads TGTGCCAGCAGTTACGCGGGGGAACTAGGATATGGCTACACCTTC.

The rearrangement links TRBV7-2 to TRBJ2-5; the D is unclear. The CDR3 contains 13 residues. Germline V gene lookup returns CDR1 SGHTA and CDR2 FQGNSA. Trimming stripped 5 bases from V and 7 bases from J, with 14 bases between. CDR3 sequence reads: CASSATSRATQYF. In DNA, the CDR3 is TGTGCCAGCAGCGCGACCAGTCGGGCGACCCAGTACTTC.

The genes are TRBV21-1 and TRBJ1-1. TRBV21-1 is marked as a pseudogene. The CDR3 runs to 13 residues. CDR3 sequence: CASSKVSGREAFF. The DNA of the CDR3 is TGTGCCAGCAGCAAAGTTTCTGGACGTGAAGCTTTCTTT.

V and J are TRBV5-5 and TRBJ1-4; TRBD1 matches at 9 bases. In germline, CDR1 is SGHKS, CDR2 YYEKEE (reference sequence). J lost 1 base, V lost 4 bases, and 2 bases had no gene match. This CDR3 contains 15 residues. For the CDR3, the DNA is TGTGCCAGCAGCGGGACAGGGAGAACTAATGAAAAACTGTTTTTT. The encoded protein is CASSGTGRTNEKLFF.